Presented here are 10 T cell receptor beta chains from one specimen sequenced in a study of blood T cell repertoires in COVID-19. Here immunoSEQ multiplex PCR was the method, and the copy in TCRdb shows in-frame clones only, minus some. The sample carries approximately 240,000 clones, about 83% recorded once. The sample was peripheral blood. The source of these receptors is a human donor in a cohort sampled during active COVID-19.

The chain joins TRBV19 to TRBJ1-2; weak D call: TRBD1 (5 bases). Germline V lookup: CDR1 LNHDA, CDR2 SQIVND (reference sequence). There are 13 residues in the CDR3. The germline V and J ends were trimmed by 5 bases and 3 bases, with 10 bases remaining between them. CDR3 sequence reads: CASSQPGYYGYTF. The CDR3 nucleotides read TGTGCCAGTAGTCAACCAGGGTACTATGGCTACACCTTC.

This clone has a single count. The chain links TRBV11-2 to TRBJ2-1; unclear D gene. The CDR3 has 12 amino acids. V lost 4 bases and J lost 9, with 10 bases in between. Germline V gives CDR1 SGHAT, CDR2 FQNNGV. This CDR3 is CASSYRYGEQFF. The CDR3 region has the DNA TGTGCCAGCAGCTATAGATATGGTGAGCAGTTCTTC.

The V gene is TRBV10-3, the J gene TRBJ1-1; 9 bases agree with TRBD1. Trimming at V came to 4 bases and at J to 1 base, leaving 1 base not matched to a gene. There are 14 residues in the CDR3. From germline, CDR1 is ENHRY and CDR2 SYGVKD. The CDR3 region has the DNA TGTGCCATCAGTGGGGGACAGGGGAACACTGAAGCTTTCTTT. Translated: CAISGGQGNTEAFF.

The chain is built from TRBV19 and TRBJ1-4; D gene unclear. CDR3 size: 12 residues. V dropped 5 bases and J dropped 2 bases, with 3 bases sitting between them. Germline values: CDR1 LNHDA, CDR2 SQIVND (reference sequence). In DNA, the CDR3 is TGTGCCAGTAGTCGGACTAATGAAAAACTGTTTTTT. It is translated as CASSRTNEKLFF.

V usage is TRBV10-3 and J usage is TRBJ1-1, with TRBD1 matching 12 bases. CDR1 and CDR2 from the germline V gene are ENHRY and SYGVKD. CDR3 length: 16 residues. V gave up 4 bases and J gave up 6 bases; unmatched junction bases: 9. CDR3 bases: TGTGCCATCAGTGTTGGGGGGGACAGGGGGCGAGCTGAAGCTTTCTTT. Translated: CAISVGGDRGRAEAFF.

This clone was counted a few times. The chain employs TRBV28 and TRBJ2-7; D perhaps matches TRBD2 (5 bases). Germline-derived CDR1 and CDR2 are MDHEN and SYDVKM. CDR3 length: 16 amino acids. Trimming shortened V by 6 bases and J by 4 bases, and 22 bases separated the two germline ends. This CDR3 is CASRTMRGGGLYEQYF. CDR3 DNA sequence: TGTGCCAGCAGGACAATGAGAGGAGGCGGCTTGTACGAGCAGTACTTC. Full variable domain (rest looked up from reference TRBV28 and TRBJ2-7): DVKVTQSSRYLVKRTGEKVFLECVQDMDHENMFWYRQDPGLGLRLIYFSYDVKMKEKGDIPEGYSVSREKKERFSLILESASTNQTSMYLCASRTMRGGGLYEQYFGPGTRLTVT.

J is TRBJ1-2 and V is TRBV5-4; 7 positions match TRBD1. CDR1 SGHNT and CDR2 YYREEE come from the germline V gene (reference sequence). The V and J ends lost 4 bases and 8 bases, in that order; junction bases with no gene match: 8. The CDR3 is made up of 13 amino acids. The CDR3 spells CASSPDRSYGYTF. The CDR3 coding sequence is TGTGCCAGCAGCCCGGACAGGTCCTACGGCTACACCTTC.

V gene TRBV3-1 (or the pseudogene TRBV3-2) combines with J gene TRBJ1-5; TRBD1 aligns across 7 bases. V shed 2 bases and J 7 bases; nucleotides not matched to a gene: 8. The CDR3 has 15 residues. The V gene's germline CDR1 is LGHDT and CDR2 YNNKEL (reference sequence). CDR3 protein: CASSQRGGGDQPQHF. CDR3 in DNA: TGTGCCAGCAGCCAAAGAGGAGGGGGCGACCAGCCCCAGCATTTT.

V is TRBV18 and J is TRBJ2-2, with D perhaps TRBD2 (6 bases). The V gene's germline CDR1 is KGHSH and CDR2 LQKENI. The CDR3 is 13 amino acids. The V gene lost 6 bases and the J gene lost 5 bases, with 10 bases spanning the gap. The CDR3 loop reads CASSLEGTGELFF. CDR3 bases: TGTGCCAGCTCCTTGGAGGGGACCGGGGAGCTGTTTTTT.

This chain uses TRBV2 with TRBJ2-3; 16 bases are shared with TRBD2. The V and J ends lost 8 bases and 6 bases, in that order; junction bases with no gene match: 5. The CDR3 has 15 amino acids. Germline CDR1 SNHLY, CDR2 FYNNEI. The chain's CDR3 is CASGGTSGGADTQYF. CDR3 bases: TGTGCCAGCGGTGGGACTAGCGGGGGGGCGGATACGCAGTATTTT.